This TCR beta chain was sequenced for a study of blood T cells in healthy people across ages. General study findings and limits: More naive CD4+ cells and higher diversity marked long-lived donors relative to aged donors.

A J-beta primer mix and a sample-barcoded 5' primer were used in a second PCR of roughly 6 to 11 cycles. The yield of each sample was at least 3 million CDR3-containing paired-end reads. One entry per CDR3 protein, called by TCRdb with MiXCR from the 5' RACE reads. The sample holds approximately 1,700,000 distinct CDR3 sequences, approximately 39% seen once. For every donor, a draw yielded approximately 9.9 milliliters of peripheral blood. Isolated per sample were at least 7 million PBMCs. Details on this clonotype: Its antigen is unidentified.

Germline loops: CDR1 LGHDT, CDR2 YNNKEL (reference sequence). The CDR3 runs 14 residues. Trimming shortened V by 5 bases and J by 3 bases, and 14 bases separated the two germline ends. The sample taken for sequencing was blood. The V gene is TRBV3-1, the J gene TRBJ2-7; D is tentatively TRBD1 or TRBD2 (5 bases each). This receptor was taken from a human donor in good health. CDR3 loop: CASSGAGLYYEQYF. Here the CDR3 DNA reads TGTGCCAGCAGCGGGGCGGGCCTGTACTACGAGCAGTACTTC.